Here is one T cell receptor beta chain with its context. V trimming: 4 bases; J trimming: 9 bases; junction bases outside the gene matches: 6. The germline V gene has CDR1 MNHEY and CDR2 SVGAGI. The CDR3 runs 14 residues. The entry originates in a study of blood T cell repertoires in COVID-19. As for the study in general: Samples came from the United States, Italy and Spain, spanning acute and convalescent COVID-19. The analysed material was cDNA or gDNA that came from T cells, B-cell-depleted T cells, or PBMCs.

The data were produced by immunoSEQ multiplex PCR, yet TCRdb's version contains in-frame clones alone and is incomplete. The profile shows about 220,000 clones, 80% to 85% of them singletons. The sequence came from a man aged 25 to 40 with active or convalescent COVID-19. Sequencing was performed on peripheral blood. V usage is TRBV6-5 and J usage is TRBJ1-6; 7 positions agree with TRBD1. CDR3 residues: CASSSRDRASPLHF. The DNA of the CDR3 is TGTGCCAGCAGTTCCCGGGACAGAGCTTCACCCCTCCACTTT.